A selection of T cell receptor beta chains follows, all from one sample in a study of CD8+ T cells in alopecia areata. Profiling relied on immunoSEQ multiplex PCR, and the TCRdb table lists in-frame clones only, not all of them. The sample lists approximately 210,000 clones, about 65% seen once, with 1.3% in the top ten. The specimen was CD4+ T cells sorted from blood, collected around week 47, from a patient treated with tofacitinib. These receptors came from a human donor with alopecia areata. CDR3s include the opening cysteine and the closing phenylalanine or tryptophan. Fields, in order: J gene, V gene, D gene, clone size, CDR3 DNA, CDR3 protein. The D gene is left open where the match is weak. Size values are once, few and many counts, or a class for expanded clones, and some rows have none.

J: TRBJ2-3
V: TRBV30
D: .
size: .
DNA: TGTGCCTGGAGTGTACAAGTGACAGATACGCAGTATTTT
CDR3: CAWSVQVTDTQYF

J: TRBJ2-1
V: TRBV7-2
D: TRBD2
size: .
DNA: TGTGCCAGCAGCTTGGCGGGGGGATCGTGGAATGAGCAGTTCTTC
CDR3: CASSLAGGSWNEQFF

J: TRBJ1-2
V: TRBV4-1
D: .
size: few
DNA: TGCGCCAGCAGCCAAGGGGAACGGGACATATCCTATGGCTACACCTTC
CDR3: CASSQGERDISYGYTF

J: TRBJ1-2
V: TRBV30
D: TRBD1
size: .
DNA: TGTGCCTGGGAAAAGAGGACAGGCGATAACTATGGCTACACCTTC
CDR3: CAWEKRTGDNYGYTF

J: TRBJ1-4
V: TRBV27
D: .
size: few
DNA: TGTGCCACCAGGGAGTATGAAAAACTGTTTTTT
CDR3: CATREYEKLFF

J: TRBJ1-1
V: TRBV18
D: .
size: .
DNA: TGTGCCAGCTCACCAGTAAGCACAGCCGACACTGAAGCTTTCTTT
CDR3: CASSPVSTADTEAFF

J: TRBJ1-1
V: TRBV29-1
D: TRBD1
size: .
DNA: TGCAGCGTTGGCCCGATGTCAGGGGGCGAGGCTTTCTTT
CDR3: CSVGPMSGGEAFF

J: TRBJ1-4
V: TRBV4-3
D: .
size: .
DNA: TGCGCCAGCAGCCCTAGAGGGACGGATAGCCGAATGAATGAAAAACTGTTTTTT
CDR3: CASSPRGTDSRMNEKLFF

J: TRBJ1-2
V: TRBV7-2
D: .
size: .
DNA: TGTGCCAGCAGCCGATCCAGGGAAGGTGGCTACACCTTC
CDR3: CASSRSREGGYTF

J: TRBJ2-5
V: TRBV5-1
D: .
size: few
DNA: TGCGCCAGCAGGCCGACCGTACGGGAGACCCAGTACTTC
CDR3: CASRPTVRETQYF

J: TRBJ2-5
V: TRBV5-1
D: .
size: few
DNA: TGCGCCAGCAGCTTGGCGGCCAGCGGGCTAAAGGGAGAGACCCAGTACTTC
CDR3: CASSLAASGLKGETQYF

J: TRBJ2-5
V: TRBV29-1
D: .
size: .
DNA: TGCAGCGGTGGGGGCGCAGAGACCCAGTACTTC
CDR3: CSGGGAETQYF

J: TRBJ2-3
V: TRBV30
D: .
size: .
DNA: TGTGCCTGGAGTGTACAGACCGGTTGGGGCACAGATACGCAGTATTTT
CDR3: CAWSVQTGWGTDTQYF

J: TRBJ2-7
V: TRBV29-1
D: .
size: .
DNA: TGCAGCGTAAACTCCAACCCCTACGAGCAGTACTTC
CDR3: CSVNSNPYEQYF

J: TRBJ1-6
V: TRBV7-2
D: TRBD1
size: .
DNA: TGTGCCAGCAGCTTACAGGGGGTAGGTTCACCCCTCCACTTT
CDR3: CASSLQGVGSPLHF

J: TRBJ2-7
V: TRBV20-1
D: .
size: .
DNA: TGCAGTGCTAGAGATTGGGCAGAGCAGTACTTC
CDR3: CSARDWAEQYF

J: TRBJ2-1
V: TRBV29-1
D: .
size: .
DNA: TGCAGCGTAGACAGAGCCAACGATGAGCAGTTCTTC
CDR3: CSVDRANDEQFF

J: TRBJ2-1
V: TRBV29-1
D: .
size: few
DNA: TGCAGCGTCCTGACCTTCAATGAGCAGTTCTTC
CDR3: CSVLTFNEQFF

J: TRBJ1-2
V: TRBV28
D: .
size: .
DNA: TGTGCCAGCAGTTTACCTCGAGGGTGGTCAGGGCTAGACTATGGCTACACCTTC
CDR3: CASSLPRGWSGLDYGYTF

J: TRBJ2-7
V: TRBV7-9
D: .
size: once
DNA: TGTGCCAGCAGCTCCCGCAACCGGCCTTACGAGCAGTACTTC
CDR3: CASSSRNRPYEQYF

J: TRBJ1-2
V: TRBV10-3
D: .
size: few
DNA: TGTGCCATCAGTGAGTCCCCCAACCACGAGGGCTACACCTTC
CDR3: CAISESPNHEGYTF

J: TRBJ2-3
V: TRBV7-9
D: .
size: .
DNA: TGTGCCAGCAGCCCCTGGGGCCGCACAGATACGCAGTATTTT
CDR3: CASSPWGRTDTQYF

J: TRBJ1-1
V: TRBV4-3
D: .
size: .
DNA: TGCGCCAGCAGCCAAGCGGTGAGGGGGGTCACTGAAGCTTTCTTT
CDR3: CASSQAVRGVTEAFF

J: TRBJ2-6
V: TRBV9
D: .
size: .
DNA: TGTGCCAGACCGGGACGGAAAAGCTCTGGGGCCAACGTCCTGACTTTC
CDR3: CARPGRKSSGANVLTF

J: TRBJ1-2
V: TRBV27
D: TRBD1
size: .
DNA: TGTGCCAGCAGAACAGGGGATTTTCATGGCTACACCTTC
CDR3: CASRTGDFHGYTF

J: TRBJ1-5
V: TRBV29-1
D: TRBD1
size: .
DNA: TGCAGCGCCTCGGGACAGGGGAACAATCAGCCCCAGCATTTT
CDR3: CSASGQGNNQPQHF

J: TRBJ2-7
V: TRBV7-2
D: TRBD1
size: .
DNA: TGTGCCAGCAGCTCAGTGACCGGGACAGGATCCTACGAGCAGTACTTC
CDR3: CASSSVTGTGSYEQYF

J: TRBJ2-1
V: TRBV5-1
D: .
size: .
DNA: TGCGCCAGCAGCACGGGGGGCGGTGGCAATGAGCAGTTCTTC
CDR3: CASSTGGGGNEQFF

J: TRBJ2-3
V: TRBV6-6
D: .
size: .
DNA: TGTGCCAGCAGTTGGGGGGTCTCCACAGATACGCAGTATTTT
CDR3: CASSWGVSTDTQYF

J: TRBJ2-5
V: TRBV27
D: TRBD2
size: .
DNA: TGTGCCAGCAGTTCAGGGACTAGCGGGTCTCTAGAGACCCAGTACTTC
CDR3: CASSSGTSGSLETQYF

J: TRBJ1-1
V: TRBV9
D: .
size: .
DNA: TGTGCCAGCAGCCCACGTGGGACACTAAACACTGAAGCTTTCTTT
CDR3: CASSPRGTLNTEAFF

J: TRBJ1-2
V: TRBV4-3
D: TRBD1
size: .
DNA: TGCGCCAGCAGCCACAGACAGGGGGCTGGGGGCTACACCTTC
CDR3: CASSHRQGAGGYTF

J: TRBJ2-7
V: TRBV4-3
D: TRBD1
size: .
DNA: TGCGCCAGCAGCCAAGAAGGACAGGAAGGGTACGAGCAGTACTTC
CDR3: CASSQEGQEGYEQYF

J: TRBJ1-1
V: TRBV30
D: .
size: once
DNA: TGTGCCTGGGCCAGGGGTAGCCCTGAAGCTTTCTTT
CDR3: CAWARGSPEAFF

J: TRBJ2-5
V: TRBV6-5
D: .
size: .
DNA: TGTGCCAGCAGCCGCACGGGGTACCAAGAGACCCAGTACTTC
CDR3: CASSRTGYQETQYF

J: TRBJ2-7
V: TRBV7-2
D: .
size: many
DNA: TGTGCCAGCAGCCCTGCTGGGGGGTACGAGCAGTACTTC
CDR3: CASSPAGGYEQYF

J: TRBJ2-5
V: TRBV29-1
D: .
size: few
DNA: TGCAGCGTTGAATACGGTCGAGAGACCCAGTACTTC
CDR3: CSVEYGRETQYF

J: TRBJ2-1
V: TRBV29-1
D: .
size: few
DNA: TGCAGCGTTGGAGGGGTAGGGGGCAATGAGCAGTTCTTC
CDR3: CSVGGVGGNEQFF

J: TRBJ2-1
V: TRBV30
D: .
size: .
DNA: TGTGCCTGGAGTGTACGGAGGAGTTTGGTCTACAATGAGCAGTTCTTC
CDR3: CAWSVRRSLVYNEQFF

J: TRBJ2-5
V: TRBV5-1
D: TRBD2
size: .
DNA: TGCGCCAGCAGGTCGGGACTAGCGTCGGAGACCCAGTACTTC
CDR3: CASRSGLASETQYF

J: TRBJ2-1
V: TRBV11-2
D: .
size: .
DNA: TGTGCCAGCAGCTTCCTTAGGGGGACATCCCAATACAATGAGCAGTTCTTC
CDR3: CASSFLRGTSQYNEQFF

J: TRBJ2-7
V: TRBV19
D: .
size: .
DNA: TGTGCCAGCAGTATGGTCGGACAGATGGCCTACGAGCAGTACTTC
CDR3: CASSMVGQMAYEQYF

J: TRBJ2-7
V: TRBV29-1
D: TRBD1
size: few
DNA: TGCAGCGTTGTTTGGACAGGGGTCGGCGAGCAGTACTTC
CDR3: CSVVWTGVGEQYF

J: TRBJ1-5
V: TRBV30
D: .
size: .
DNA: TGTGCCTGGAGTGTATACTATAGCAATCAGCCCCAGCATTTT
CDR3: CAWSVYYSNQPQHF

J: TRBJ2-1
V: TRBV29-1
D: .
size: once
DNA: TGCAGCGTTTCGACTGGTATTGGTGAGCAGTTCTTC
CDR3: CSVSTGIGEQFF

J: TRBJ1-5
V: TRBV6-1
D: .
size: .
DNA: TGTGCCAGCAGCCGAAGGCATGATAGCAATCAGCCCCAGCATTTT
CDR3: CASSRRHDSNQPQHF